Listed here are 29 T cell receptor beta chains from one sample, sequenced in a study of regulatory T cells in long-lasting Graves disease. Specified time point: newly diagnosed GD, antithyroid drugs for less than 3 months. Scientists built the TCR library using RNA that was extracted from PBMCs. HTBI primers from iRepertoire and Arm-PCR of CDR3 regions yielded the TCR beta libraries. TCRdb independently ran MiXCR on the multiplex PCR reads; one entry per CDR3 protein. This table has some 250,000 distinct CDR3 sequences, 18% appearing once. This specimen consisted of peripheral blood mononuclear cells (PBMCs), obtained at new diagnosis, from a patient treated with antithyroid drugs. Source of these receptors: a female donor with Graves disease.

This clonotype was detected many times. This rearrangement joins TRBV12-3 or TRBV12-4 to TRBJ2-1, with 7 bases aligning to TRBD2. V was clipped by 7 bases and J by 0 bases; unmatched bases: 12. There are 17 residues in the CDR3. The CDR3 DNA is TGTGCCAGCACCCCCCGTTCGGGACTAAGCTCCTACAATGAGCAGTTCTTC. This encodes CASTPRSGLSSYNEQFF.

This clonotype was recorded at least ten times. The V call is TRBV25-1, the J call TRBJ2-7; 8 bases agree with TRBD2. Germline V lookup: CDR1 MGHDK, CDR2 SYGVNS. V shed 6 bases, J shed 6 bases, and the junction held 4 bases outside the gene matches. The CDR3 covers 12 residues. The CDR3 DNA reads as TGTGCCAGCAGCTTCGGGAGGGGCGAGCAGTACTTC. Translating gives CASSFGRGEQYF.

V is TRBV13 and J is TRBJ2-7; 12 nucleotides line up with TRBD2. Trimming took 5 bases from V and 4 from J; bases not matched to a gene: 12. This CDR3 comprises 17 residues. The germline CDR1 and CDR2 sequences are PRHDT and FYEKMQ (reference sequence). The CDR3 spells CASSPSPSGRAGYEQYF. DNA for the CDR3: TGTGCCAGCAGCCCCTCCCCTAGCGGGAGGGCCGGGTACGAGCAGTACTTC.

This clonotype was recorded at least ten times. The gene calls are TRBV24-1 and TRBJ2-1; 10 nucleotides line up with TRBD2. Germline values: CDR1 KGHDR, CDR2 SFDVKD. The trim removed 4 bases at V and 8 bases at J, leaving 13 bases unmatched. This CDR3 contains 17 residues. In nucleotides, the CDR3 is TGTGCCACCAGTGACCCTATCCGAACTAGCGGGACCCATGAGCAGTTCTTC. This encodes CATSDPIRTSGTHEQFF.

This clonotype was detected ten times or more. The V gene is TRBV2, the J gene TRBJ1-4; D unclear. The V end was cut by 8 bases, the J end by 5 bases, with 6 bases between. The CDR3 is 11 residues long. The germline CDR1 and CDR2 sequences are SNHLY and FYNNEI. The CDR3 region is CASGRNEKLFF. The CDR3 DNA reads TGTGCCAGCGGAAGAAATGAAAAACTGTTTTTT.

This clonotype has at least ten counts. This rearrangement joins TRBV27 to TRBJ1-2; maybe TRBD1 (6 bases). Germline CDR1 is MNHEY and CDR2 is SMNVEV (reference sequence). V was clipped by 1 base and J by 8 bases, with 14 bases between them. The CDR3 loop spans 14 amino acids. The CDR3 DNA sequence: TGTGCCAGCAGTTTATATGGACAGCTAACAGGCTACACCTTC. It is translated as CASSLYGQLTGYTF.

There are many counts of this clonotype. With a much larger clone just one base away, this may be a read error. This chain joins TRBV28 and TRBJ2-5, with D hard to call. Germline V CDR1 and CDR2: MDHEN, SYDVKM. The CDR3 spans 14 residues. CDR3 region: CAGSPTAGQETQYF. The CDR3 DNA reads TGTGCCGGCAGTCCGACGGCCGGGCAAGAGACCCAGTACTTC. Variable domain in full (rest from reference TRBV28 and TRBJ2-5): DVKVTQSSRYLVKRTGEKVFLECVQDMDHENMFWYRQDPGLGLRLIYFSYDVKMKEKGDIPEGYSVSREKKERFSLILESASTNQTSMYLCAGSPTAGQETQYFGPGTRLLVL.

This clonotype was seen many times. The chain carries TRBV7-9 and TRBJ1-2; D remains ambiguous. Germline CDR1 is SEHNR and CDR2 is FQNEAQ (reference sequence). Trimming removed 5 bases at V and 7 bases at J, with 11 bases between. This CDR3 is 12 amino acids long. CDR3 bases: TGTGCCAGCAGCCTCACTGATGGTGGCTACACCTTC. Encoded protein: CASSLTDGGYTF.

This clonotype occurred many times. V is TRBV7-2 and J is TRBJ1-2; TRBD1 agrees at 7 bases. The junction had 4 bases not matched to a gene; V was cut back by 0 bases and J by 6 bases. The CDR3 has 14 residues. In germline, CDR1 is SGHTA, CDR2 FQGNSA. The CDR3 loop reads CASSLARGGDGYTF. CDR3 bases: TGTGCCAGCAGCTTAGCGAGAGGGGGCGATGGCTACACCTTC.

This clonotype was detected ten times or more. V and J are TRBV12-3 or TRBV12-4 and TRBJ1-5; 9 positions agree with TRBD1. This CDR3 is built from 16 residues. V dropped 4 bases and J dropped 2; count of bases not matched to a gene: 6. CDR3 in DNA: TGTGCCAGCAGTTCAGGGGGACAGGGTGGCAATCAGCCCCAGCATTTT. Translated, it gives CASSSGGQGGNQPQHF.

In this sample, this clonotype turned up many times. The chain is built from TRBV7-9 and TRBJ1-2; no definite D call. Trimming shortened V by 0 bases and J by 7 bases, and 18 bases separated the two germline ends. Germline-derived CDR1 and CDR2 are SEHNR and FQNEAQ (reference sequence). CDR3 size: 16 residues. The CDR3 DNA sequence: TGTGCCAGCAGCTTAGCGTATCGCGGAAAAAGGACTGGCTACACCTTC. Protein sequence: CASSLAYRGKRTGYTF.

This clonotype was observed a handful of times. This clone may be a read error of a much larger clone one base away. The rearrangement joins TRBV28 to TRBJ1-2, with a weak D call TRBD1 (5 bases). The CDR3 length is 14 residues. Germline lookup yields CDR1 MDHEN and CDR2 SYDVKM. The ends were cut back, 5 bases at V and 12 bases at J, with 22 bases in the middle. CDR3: CASSDRQRADGHTF. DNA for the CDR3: TGTGCCAGCAGTGATCGACAGCGGGCAGACGGCCACACCTTC.

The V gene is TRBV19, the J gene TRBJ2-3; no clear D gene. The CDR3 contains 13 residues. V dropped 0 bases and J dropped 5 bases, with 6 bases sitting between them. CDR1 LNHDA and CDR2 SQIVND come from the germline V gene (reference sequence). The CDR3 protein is CASSIDTVDTQYF. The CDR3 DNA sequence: TGTGCCAGTAGTATAGACACGGTAGATACGCAGTATTTT.

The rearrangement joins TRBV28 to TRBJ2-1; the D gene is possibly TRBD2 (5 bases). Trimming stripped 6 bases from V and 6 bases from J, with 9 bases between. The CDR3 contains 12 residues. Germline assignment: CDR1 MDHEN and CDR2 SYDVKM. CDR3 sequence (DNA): TGTGCCAGCAGAAACGGGATCAATGAGCAGTTCTTC. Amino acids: CASRNGINEQFF. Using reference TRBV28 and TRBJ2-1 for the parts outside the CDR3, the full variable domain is DVKVTQSSRYLVKRTGEKVFLECVQDMDHENMFWYRQDPGLGLRLIYFSYDVKMKEKGDIPEGYSVSREKKERFSLILESASTNQTSMYLCASRNGINEQFFGPGTRLTVL.

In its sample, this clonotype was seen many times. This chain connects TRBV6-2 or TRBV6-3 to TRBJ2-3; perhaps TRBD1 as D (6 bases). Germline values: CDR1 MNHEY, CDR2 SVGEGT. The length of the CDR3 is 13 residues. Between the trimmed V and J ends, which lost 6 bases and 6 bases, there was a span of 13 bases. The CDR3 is CASSRGQLDTQYF. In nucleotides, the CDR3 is TGTGCCAGCAGCAGGGGCCAGCTGGATACGCAGTATTTT.

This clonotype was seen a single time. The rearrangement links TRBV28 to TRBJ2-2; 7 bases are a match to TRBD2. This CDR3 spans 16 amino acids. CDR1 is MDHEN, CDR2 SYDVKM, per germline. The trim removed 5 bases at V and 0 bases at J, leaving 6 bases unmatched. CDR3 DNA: TGTGCCAGCAGTCCTCCGGGACTAACGAACACCGGGGAGCTGTTTTTT. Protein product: CASSPPGLTNTGELFF.

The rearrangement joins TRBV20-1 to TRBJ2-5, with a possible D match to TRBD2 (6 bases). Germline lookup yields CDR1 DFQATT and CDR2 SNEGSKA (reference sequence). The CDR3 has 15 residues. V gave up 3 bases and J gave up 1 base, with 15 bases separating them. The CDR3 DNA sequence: TGCAGTGCTAGGGTTATGGGAGGACTCCAAGAGACCCAGTACTTC. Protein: CSARVMGGLQETQYF.

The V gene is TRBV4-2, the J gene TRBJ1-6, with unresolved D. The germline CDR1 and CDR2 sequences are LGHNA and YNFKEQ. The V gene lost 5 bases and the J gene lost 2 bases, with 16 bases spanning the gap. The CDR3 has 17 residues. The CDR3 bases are TGTGCCAGCAGCGACCTTACGAGTCACCCCTATAATTCACCCCTCCACTTT. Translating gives CASSDLTSHPYNSPLHF.

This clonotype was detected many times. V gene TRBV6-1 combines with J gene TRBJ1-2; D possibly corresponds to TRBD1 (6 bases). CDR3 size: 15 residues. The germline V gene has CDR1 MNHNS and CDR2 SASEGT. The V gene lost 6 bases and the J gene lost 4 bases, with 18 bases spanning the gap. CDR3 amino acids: CASRERGARVYGYTF. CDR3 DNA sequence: TGTGCCAGCAGGGAACGGGGGGCCAGGGTCTATGGCTACACCTTC.

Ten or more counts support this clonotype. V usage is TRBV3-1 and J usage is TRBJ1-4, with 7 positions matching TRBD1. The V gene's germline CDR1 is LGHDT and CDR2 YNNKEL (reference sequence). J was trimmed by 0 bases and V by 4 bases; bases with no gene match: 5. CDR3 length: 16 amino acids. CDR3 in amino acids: CASSLGTVATNEKLFF. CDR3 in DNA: TGTGCCAGCAGCCTAGGGACAGTTGCAACTAATGAAAAACTGTTTTTT.

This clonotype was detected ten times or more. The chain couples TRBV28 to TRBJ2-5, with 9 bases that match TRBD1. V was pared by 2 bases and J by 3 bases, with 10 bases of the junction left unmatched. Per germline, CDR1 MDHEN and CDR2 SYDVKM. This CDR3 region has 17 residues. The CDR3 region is CASSLLAGTGQKETQYF. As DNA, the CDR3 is TGTGCCAGCAGTTTACTAGCCGGGACAGGGCAAAAAGAGACCCAGTACTTC.

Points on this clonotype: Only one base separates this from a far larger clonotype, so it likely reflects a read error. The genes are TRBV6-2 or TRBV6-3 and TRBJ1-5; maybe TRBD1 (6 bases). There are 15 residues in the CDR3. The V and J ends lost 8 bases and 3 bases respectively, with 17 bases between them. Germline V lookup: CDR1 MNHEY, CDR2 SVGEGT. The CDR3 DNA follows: TGTGCCAGCGGGGAGAGAGGGGGTTTCAATCAGCCCCAGCATTTT. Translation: CASGERGGFNQPQHF.

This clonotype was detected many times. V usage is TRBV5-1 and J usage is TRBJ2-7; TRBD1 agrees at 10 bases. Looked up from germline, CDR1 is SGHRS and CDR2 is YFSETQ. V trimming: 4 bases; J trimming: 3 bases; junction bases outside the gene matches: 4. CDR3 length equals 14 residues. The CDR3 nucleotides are TGCGCCAGCAGCGGCCGGGACAGGGGCTACGAGCAGTACTTC. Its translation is CASSGRDRGYEQYF.

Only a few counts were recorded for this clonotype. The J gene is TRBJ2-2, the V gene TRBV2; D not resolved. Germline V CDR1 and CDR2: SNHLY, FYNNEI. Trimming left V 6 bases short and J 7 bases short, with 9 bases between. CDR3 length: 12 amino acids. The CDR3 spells CASSLLFGELFF. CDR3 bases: TGTGCCAGCAGCCTCCTCTTCGGGGAGCTGTTTTTT.

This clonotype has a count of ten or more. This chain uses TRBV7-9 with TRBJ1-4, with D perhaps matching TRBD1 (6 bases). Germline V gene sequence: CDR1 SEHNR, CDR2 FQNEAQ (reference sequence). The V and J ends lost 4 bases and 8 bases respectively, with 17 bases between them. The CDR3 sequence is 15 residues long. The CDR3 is CASSSLEQGGEKLFF. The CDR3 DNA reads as TGTGCCAGCAGCTCCTTGGAACAGGGAGGAGAAAAACTGTTTTTT. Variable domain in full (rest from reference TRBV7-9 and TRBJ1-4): DTGVSQNPRHKITKRGQNVTFRCDPISEHNRLYWYRQTLGQGPEFLTYFQNEAQLEKSRLLSDRFSAERPKGSFSTLEIQRTEQGDSAMYLCASSSLEQGGEKLFFGSGTQLSVL.

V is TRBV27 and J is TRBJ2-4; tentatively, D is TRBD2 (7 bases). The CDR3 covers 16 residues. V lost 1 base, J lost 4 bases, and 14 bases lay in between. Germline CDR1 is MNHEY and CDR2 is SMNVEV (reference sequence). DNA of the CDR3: TGTGCCAGCAGTTTATTAGGGGGGGCCGGTAAAAACATTCAGTACTTC. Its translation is CASSLLGGAGKNIQYF.

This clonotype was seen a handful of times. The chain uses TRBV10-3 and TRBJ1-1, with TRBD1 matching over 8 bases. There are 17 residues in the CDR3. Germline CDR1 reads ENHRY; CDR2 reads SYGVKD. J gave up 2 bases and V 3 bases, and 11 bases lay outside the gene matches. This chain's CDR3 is CAISDSLSGGENTEAFF. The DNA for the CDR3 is TGTGCCATCAGTGATTCTCTGTCAGGGGGCGAAAACACTGAAGCTTTCTTT.

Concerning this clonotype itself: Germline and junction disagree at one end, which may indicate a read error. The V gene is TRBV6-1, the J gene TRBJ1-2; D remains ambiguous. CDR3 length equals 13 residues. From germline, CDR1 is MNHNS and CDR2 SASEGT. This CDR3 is CASRLTVNHGYTF. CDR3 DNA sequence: TGTGCCAGCAGATTGACGGTTAACCATGGCTACACCTTC.

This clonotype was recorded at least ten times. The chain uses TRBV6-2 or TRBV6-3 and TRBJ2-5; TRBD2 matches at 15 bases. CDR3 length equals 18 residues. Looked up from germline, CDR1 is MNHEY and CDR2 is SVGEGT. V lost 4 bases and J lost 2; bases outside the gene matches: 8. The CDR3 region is CASSWVKGLAGGQETQYF. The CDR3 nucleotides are TGTGCCAGCAGTTGGGTCAAGGGACTAGCGGGAGGACAAGAGACCCAGTACTTC.